A selection of T cell receptor beta chains follows, all from one sample in a study of blood T cell repertoires in COVID-19. Generated by immunoSEQ multiplex PCR, the TCRdb table keeps only in-frame clones and is missing some. The sample carries under 60,000 clones, less than 95% recorded once. What was sequenced was peripheral blood. All receptors come from a human donor in a cohort sampled during active COVID-19. Both conserved end residues are part of each CDR3. A D gene is named only where the DNA matches it firmly. Not all rows give a size; the values are once, few, many and, for expanded clones, a class.

TRBJ2-7 | NA | few | TRBV7-9 | TGTGCCAGCAGCTTAGAGGACCTAGCGCTCTCCTACGAGCAGTACTTC | CASSLEDLALSYEQYF
TRBJ2-1 | TRBD2 | once | TRBV9 | TGTGCCAGCAGCGTAGGACGACTAGCGGGCGTGAGTGAGCAGTTCTTC | CASSVGRLAGVSEQFF
TRBJ2-1 | TRBD1 | NA | TRBV11-2 | TGTGCCAGCAGCTTATATAGGGCAGGGGGTCGGGACAATGAGCAGTTCTTC | CASSLYRAGGRDNEQFF
TRBJ2-2 | NA | few | TRBV10-1 | TGCGCCAGCAGTCCGTTGGGGCGCACCGGGGAGCTGTTTTTT | CASSPLGRTGELFF
TRBJ2-7 | NA | NA | TRBV19 | TGTGCCAGTAGCTTCGAGGCAGGGGCGATTCACGAGCAGTACTTC | CASSFEAGAIHEQYF
TRBJ1-4 | TRBD1 | NA | TRBV5-1 | TGCGCCAGCAGCTGGAGGACAGGGGTTAATGAAAAACTGTTTTTT | CASSWRTGVNEKLFF
TRBJ1-5 | TRBD1 | NA | TRBV4-2 | TGTGCCAGCAGCCAAGAAACAGGGGGAGGTCAGCCCCAGCATTTT | CASSQETGGGQPQHF
TRBJ2-7 | TRBD2 | once | TRBV5-5 | TGTGCCAGCAGCGCTATAGCGGGAGGGCCCTACGAGCAGTACTTC | CASSAIAGGPYEQYF
TRBJ2-4 | TRBD2 | NA | TRBV7-8 | TGTGCCAGCAGCCAAACTAGCGGGACTGGCATTCAGTACTTC | CASSQTSGTGIQYF
TRBJ1-5 | NA | NA | TRBV28 | TGTGCCAGCCGTTCTCACGGGGATCAGCCCCAGCATTTT | CASRSHGDQPQHF
TRBJ1-1 | TRBD1 | once | TRBV18 | TGTGCCAGCTCACCACCGGGCACAGGGGACTCGCTGACCCACACTGAAGCTTTCTTT | CASSPPGTGDSLTHTEAFF
TRBJ2-1 | NA | NA | TRBV2 | TGTGCCAGCAGTTCCCCCAAGAGCTCCTACAATGAGCAGTTCTTC | CASSSPKSSYNEQFF
TRBJ1-2 | NA | NA | TRBV3-1/TRBV3-2 | TGTGCCACCTGGGACTTATACTATGGCTACACCTTC | CATWDLYYGYTF
TRBJ2-7 | TRBD1 | few | TRBV19 | TGTGCCAGTAGTATCCGGGACAGGGTCTACGAGCAGTACTTC | CASSIRDRVYEQYF
TRBJ1-1 | NA | NA | TRBV3-1/TRBV3-2 | TGTGCCAGCAGCCAAGTCGGTGCGAACACTGAAGCTTTCTTT | CASSQVGANTEAFF
TRBJ1-1 | TRBD1 | NA | TRBV5-5 | TGTGCCAGCAGCTTAGTGACAGGGCCCAACACTGAAGCTTTCTTT | CASSLVTGPNTEAFF
TRBJ1-1 | TRBD1 | NA | TRBV15 | TGTGCCACCAGCAGACCAAGGGGGCGCGGTGTTCCCACTGAAGCTTTCTTT | CATSRPRGRGVPTEAFF
TRBJ2-7 | NA | once | TRBV19 | TGTGCCAGTAGTATAACTCTAGCGCTAAACTACGAGCAGTACTTC | CASSITLALNYEQYF
TRBJ2-7 | TRBD2 | NA | TRBV7-2 | TGTGCCAGCAGCCCAGGTCTGGCGGGAGACGCCTACGAGCAGTACTTC | CASSPGLAGDAYEQYF
TRBJ1-2 | NA | NA | TRBV3-1/TRBV3-2 | TGTGCCAGCAGCTATATCACAGGGAACTATGGCTACACCTTC | CASSYITGNYGYTF
TRBJ2-3 | TRBD2 | NA | TRBV11-2 | TGTGCCAGCAGCTTAGTAGCGGGAGGCCCCGATACGCAGTATTTT | CASSLVAGGPDTQYF
TRBJ1-2 | NA | NA | TRBV6-1 | TGTGCCAGCAGTGAAGGGCCGCAGGGTGTATATGGCTACACCTTC | CASSEGPQGVYGYTF